This entry features one TCR beta chain sequence. The read finishes 3 residues shy of the CDR3 end, and the germline J gene is used to complete it. The data originate from a study of T cells in women clearing cervical HPV infection. As for the study in general: Controls gave blood once infection was undetectable; cases at lesion identification.

TCRdb's table, derived via immunoSEQ multiplex PCR, lists solely in-frame clones and lacks some. The sample table sets out some 43,000 clones. The CDR3 is 14 residues long. The germline V and J ends were trimmed by 4 bases and 2 bases, with 14 bases remaining between them. Per germline, CDR1 SQVTM and CDR2 ANQGSEA. The TCR originated in a woman between 18 and 75 years old with a cervical HPV16 infection that either progressed to CIN3+ or cleared (not recorded which). Specimen: blood buffy coat. V usage is TRBV29-1 and J usage is TRBJ1-1; weak D call: TRBD1 (6 bases). The CDR3 DNA, read in part, is TGCAGCGTTGTAACCAACAGGGCCAACACTGAA. Residues: CSVVTNRANTE. The CDR3 in full is CSVVTNRANTEAFF. The full variable domain, completed using reference TRBV29-1 and TRBJ1-1, is SAVISQKPSRDICQRGTSLTIQCQVDSQVTMMFWYRQQPGQSLTLIATANQGSEATYESGFVIDKFPISRPNLTFSTLTVSNMSPEDSSIYLCSVVTNRANTEAFFGQGTRLTVV.